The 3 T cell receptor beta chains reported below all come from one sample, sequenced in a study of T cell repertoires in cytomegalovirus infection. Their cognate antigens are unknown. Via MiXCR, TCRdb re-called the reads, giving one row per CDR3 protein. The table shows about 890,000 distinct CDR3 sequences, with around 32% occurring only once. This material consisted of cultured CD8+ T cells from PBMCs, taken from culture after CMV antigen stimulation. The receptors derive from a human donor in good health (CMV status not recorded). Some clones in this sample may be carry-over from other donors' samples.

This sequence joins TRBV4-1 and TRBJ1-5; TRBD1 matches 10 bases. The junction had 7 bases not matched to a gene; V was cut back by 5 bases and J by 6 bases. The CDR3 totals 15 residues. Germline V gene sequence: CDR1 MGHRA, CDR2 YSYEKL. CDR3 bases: TGCGCCAGCAGCGGCGGGACAGGGGTAACTCAGCCCCAGCATTTT. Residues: CASSGGTGVTQPQHF.

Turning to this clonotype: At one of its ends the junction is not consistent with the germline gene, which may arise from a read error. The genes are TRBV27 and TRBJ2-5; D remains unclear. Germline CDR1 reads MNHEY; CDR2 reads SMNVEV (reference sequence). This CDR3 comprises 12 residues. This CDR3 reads CVSSDGPKTQYF. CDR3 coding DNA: TGTGTCAGCAGCGACGGTCCGAAGACCCAGTACTTC.

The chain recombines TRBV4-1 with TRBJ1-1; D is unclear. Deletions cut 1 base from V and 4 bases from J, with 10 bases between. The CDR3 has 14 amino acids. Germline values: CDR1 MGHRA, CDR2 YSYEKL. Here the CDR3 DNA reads TGCGCCAGCAGCCAAGGGCAGGAGGGCACTGAAGCTTTCTTT. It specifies CASSQGQEGTEAFF.